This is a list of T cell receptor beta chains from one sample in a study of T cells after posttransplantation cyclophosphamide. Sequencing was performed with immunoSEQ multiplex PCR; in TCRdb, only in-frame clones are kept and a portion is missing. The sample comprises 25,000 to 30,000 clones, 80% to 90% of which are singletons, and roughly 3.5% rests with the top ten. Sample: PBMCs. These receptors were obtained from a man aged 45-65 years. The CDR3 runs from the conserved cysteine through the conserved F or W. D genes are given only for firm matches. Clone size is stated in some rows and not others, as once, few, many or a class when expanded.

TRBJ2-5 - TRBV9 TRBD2 TGTGCCAGCAGCGTAGGACTAGCGGGGGGCCAAGAGACCCAGTACTTC CASSVGLAGGQETQYF
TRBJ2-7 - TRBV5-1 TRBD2 TGCGCCAGCAGCTTGGATGGGCGGGAGAGTCGCGAGCAGTACTTC CASSLDGRESREQYF
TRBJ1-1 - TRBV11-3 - TGTGCCAGCAGTTTACAGGGAGGGGGGACTGAAGCTTTCTTT CASSLQGGGTEAFF
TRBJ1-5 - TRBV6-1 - TGTGCCAGCAGTAACCGGGTTCAGCCCCAGCATTTT CASSNRVQPQHF
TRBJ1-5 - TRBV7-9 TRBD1 TGTGCCAGCAGCTCAGGGGGTAATAGCAATCAGCCCCAGCATTTT CASSSGGNSNQPQHF
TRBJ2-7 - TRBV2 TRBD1 TGTGCCAGTCGAGAAGGGACAGGACAGACCTACGAGCAGTACTTC CASREGTGQTYEQYF
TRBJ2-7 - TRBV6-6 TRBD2 TGTGCCAGCATGAGCGGGACCTACGAGCAGTACTTC CASMSGTYEQYF
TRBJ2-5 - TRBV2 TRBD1 TGTGCCAGCATGGTTTCTCAACAGGGGGCCCCGGGCTACCCTGATCGGGGCGAAGAGACCCAGTACTTC CASMVSQQGAPGYPDRGEETQYF
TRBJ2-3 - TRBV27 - TGTGCCAGCAGTTTAGTCCGGTCAGATACGCAGTATTTT CASSLVRSDTQYF
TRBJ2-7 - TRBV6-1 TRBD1 TGTGCCAGCAGTGCGACAGGGATCCCCTACGAGCAGTACTTC CASSATGIPYEQYF
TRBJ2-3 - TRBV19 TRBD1 TGTGCCAGTCGCGCGGGACAGGGAGTAGATACGCAGTATTTT CASRAGQGVDTQYF
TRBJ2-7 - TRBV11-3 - TGTGCCAGCAGCCTTGAACTAGTAGAGTACGAGCAGTACTTC CASSLELVEYEQYF
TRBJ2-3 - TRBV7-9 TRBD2 TGTGCCAGCAGCTCCTCGGGGGGGCCCACAGATACGCAGTATTTT CASSSSGGPTDTQYF
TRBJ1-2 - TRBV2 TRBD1 TGTGCCAGCACCAGGGGGTCCTATGGCTACACCTTC CASTRGSYGYTF
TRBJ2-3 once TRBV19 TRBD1 TGTGCCAGTAGTAGGGGGACAGGGGTGATGGGTACAGATACGCAGTATTTT CASSRGTGVMGTDTQYF
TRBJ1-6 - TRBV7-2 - TGTGCCAGCAGCTTCTTCGGGGTGAGCTCCTATAATTCACCCCTCCACTTT CASSFFGVSSYNSPLHF
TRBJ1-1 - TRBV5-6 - TGTGCCAGCAGCCTCGGAAGAGGGGAAGCTTTCTTT CASSLGRGEAFF
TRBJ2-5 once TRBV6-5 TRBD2 TGTGCCAGCAGTTACTCCGCAGCGGGGGGGACCCAGTACTTC CASSYSAAGGTQYF
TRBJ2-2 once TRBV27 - TGTGCCAGCAGTGAAAACCGACGGGGTAACACCGGGGAGCTGTTTTTT CASSENRRGNTGELFF
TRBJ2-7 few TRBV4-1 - TGCGCCAGCAGCCAAGAGGCCACGACGGGTATCTACGAGCAGTACTTC CASSQEATTGIYEQYF
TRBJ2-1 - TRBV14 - TGTGCCAGCAGCCAAGTTTCCAGGGTGAACAATGAGCAGTTCTTC CASSQVSRVNNEQFF
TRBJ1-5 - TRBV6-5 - TGTGCCAGCAGCCTCCATCTAGGACAGCCCCAGCATTTT CASSLHLGQPQHF
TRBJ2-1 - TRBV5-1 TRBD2 TGCGCCAGCAGCTTGGAGACTAGCGGGGGGCCTAATGAGCAGTTCTTC CASSLETSGGPNEQFF
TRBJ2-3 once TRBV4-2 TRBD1 TGTGCCAGCAGCCAAGCCGGGACAGGGAGGACAGATACGCAGTATTTT CASSQAGTGRTDTQYF
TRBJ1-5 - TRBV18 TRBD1 TGTGCCAGCTCACGGACAGGGGTCAACCCCAATCAGCCCCAGCATTTT CASSRTGVNPNQPQHF
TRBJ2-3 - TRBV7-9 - TGTGCCAGCAGCTCCCTTACACAGATAACGCAGTATTTT CASSSLTQITQYF
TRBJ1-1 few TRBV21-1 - TGTGCCAGCAGCAAAGTATTCTCGAACACTGAAGCTTTCTTT CASSKVFSNTEAFF
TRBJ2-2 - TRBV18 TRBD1 TGTGCCAGCTCCCACTCGGGACAGGGGATAAACACCGGGGAGCTGTTTTTT CASSHSGQGINTGELFF
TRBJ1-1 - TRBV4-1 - TGCGCCAGCAGCCGTCCACAGAACCCAAAAGCTTTCTTT CASSRPQNPKAFF
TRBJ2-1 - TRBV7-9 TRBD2 TGTGCCAGCAGCTTAGCGACAGGACTAGCCGGCAATGAGCAGTTCTTC CASSLATGLAGNEQFF
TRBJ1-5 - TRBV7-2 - TGTGCCAGCAGCTTATCGGCAGGGGAGCGCAATCAGCCCCAGCATTTT CASSLSAGERNQPQHF
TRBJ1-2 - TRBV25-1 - TGTGCCAGCAGTCCTATAACAGGGCTCCTCGGCTACACCTTC CASSPITGLLGYTF
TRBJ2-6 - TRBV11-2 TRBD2 TGTGCCAGCAGCTTTTTCGGGTGGGGGGGGATGACCAACGTCCTGACTTTC CASSFFGWGGMTNVLTF
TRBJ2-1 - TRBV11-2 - TGTGCCAGCAGCTTAGGAGTTTCTGACAATGAGCAGTTCTTC CASSLGVSDNEQFF
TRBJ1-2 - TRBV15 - TGTGCCACCAGCAGAGATCGCGGACAGAGCTATGGCTACACCTTC CATSRDRGQSYGYTF
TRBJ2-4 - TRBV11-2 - TGTGCCAGCAGCCCGCGGGTGGCAGGGGCCGGGACGGACATTCAGTACTTC CASSPRVAGAGTDIQYF
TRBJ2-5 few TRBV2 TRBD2 TGTGCCAGCAGTGGTGCTAGCGGGATCTGGATAGAGACCCAGTACTTC CASSGASGIWIETQYF
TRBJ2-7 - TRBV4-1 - TGCGCCAGCAGCCAAGATGAGCGGGCTTACTCCTACGAGCAGTACTTC CASSQDERAYSYEQYF
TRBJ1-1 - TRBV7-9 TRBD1 TGTGCCAGCAGCTCTAGTGGGGGACAGGGAACGGTCGCAGCTTTCTTT CASSSSGGQGTVAAFF